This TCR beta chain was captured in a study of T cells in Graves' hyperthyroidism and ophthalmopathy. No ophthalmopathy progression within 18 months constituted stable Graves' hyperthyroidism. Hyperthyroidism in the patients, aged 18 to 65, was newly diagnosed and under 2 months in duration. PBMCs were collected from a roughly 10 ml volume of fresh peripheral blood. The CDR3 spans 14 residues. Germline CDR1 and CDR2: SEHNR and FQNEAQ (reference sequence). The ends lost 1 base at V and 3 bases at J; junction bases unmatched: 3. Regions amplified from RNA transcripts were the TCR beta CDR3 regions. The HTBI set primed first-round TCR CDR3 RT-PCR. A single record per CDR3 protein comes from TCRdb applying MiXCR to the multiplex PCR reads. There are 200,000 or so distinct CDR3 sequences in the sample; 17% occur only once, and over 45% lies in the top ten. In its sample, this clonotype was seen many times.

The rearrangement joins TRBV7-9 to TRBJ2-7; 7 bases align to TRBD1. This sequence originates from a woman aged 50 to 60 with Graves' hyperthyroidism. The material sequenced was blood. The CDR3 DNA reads TGTGCCAGCAGCTTAGGCCGGGACAGCTACGAGCAGTACTTC. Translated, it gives CASSLGRDSYEQYF.